This TCR beta chain originates from a study of cytomegalovirus exposure and HLA in healthy donors. Across the study: Roughly 180 million T cells yielded approximately 100 million unique TCR beta sequences, as an earlier analysis found.

Overall study results and limits: CMV antigen specificity of a few CMV-associated chains was confirmed in vitro. In a later analysis, CMV-associated beta chains were mostly HLA-associated, it appeared.

The PCR used 60 Vbeta and 13 Jbeta primers. The protocol was immunoSEQ multiplex PCR, while the TCRdb copy is restricted to in-frame clones and leaves out a portion. The table lists about 130,000 clones, 65% to 85% of them singletons. The germline V and J ends were trimmed by 5 bases and 2 bases, with 12 bases remaining between them. The CDR3 is 14 amino acids. In germline, CDR1 is SEHNR, CDR2 FQNEAQ (reference sequence). With respect to this clone: Antigen: not known.

The origin of this receptor is a boy between 5 and 17 years old in good health and CMV-seronegative. The V and J genes are TRBV7-9 and TRBJ1-2; D is ambiguous. Sample: PBMCs. CDR3 nucleotides: TGTGCCAGCAGCCCTATTCTCAGGAACTATGGCTACACCTTC. This codes for CASSPILRNYGYTF.